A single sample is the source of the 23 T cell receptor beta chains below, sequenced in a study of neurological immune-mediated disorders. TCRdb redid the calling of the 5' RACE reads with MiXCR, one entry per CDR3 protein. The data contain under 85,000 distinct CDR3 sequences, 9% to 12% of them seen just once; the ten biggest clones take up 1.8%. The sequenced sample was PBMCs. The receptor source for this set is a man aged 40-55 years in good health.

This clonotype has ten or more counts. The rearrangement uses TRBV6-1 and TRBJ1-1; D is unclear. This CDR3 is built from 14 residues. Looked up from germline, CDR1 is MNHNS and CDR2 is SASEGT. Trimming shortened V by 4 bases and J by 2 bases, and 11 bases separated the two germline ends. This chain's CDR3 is CASSVLVYNTEAFF. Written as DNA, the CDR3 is TGTGCCAGCAGTGTTCTAGTGTACAACACTGAAGCTTTCTTT.

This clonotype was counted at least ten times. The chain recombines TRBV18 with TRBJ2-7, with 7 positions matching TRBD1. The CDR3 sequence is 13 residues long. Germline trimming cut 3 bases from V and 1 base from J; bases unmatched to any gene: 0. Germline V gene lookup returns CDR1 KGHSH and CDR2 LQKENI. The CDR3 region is CASSPGQSYEQYF. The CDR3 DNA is TGTGCCAGCTCACCGGGACAGTCCTACGAGCAGTACTTC.

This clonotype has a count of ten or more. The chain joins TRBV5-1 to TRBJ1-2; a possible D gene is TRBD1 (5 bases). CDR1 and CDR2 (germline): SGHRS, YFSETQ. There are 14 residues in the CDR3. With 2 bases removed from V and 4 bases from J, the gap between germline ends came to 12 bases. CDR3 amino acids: CASSFPGQIYGYTF. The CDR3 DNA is TGCGCCAGCAGCTTCCCCGGACAAATCTATGGCTACACCTTC.

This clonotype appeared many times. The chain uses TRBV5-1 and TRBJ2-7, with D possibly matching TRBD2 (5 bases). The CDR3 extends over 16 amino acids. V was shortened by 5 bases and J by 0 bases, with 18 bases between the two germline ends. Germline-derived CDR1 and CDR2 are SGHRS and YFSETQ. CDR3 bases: TGCGCCAGCAGTCCCCGGGGAGCAAGGAGCTCCTACGAGCAGTACTTC. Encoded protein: CASSPRGARSSYEQYF. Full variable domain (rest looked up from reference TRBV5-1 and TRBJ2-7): KAGVTQTPRYLIKTRGQQVTLSCSPISGHRSVSWYQQTPGQGLQFLFEYFSETQRNKGNFPGRFSGRQFSNSRSEMNVSTLELGDSALYLCASSPRGARSSYEQYFGPGTRLTVT.

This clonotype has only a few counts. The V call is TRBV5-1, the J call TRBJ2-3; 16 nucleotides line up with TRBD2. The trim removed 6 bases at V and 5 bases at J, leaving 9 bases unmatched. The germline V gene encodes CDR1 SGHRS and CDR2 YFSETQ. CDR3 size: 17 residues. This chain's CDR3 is CASTQGTSGGAVDTQYF. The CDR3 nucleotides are TGCGCCAGCACCCAAGGGACTAGCGGGGGGGCAGTAGATACGCAGTATTTT.

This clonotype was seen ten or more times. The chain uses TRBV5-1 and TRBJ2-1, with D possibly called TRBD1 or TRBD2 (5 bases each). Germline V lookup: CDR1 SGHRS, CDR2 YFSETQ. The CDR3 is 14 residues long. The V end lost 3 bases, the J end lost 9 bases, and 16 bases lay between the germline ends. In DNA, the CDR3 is TGCGCCAGCAGCTCCGGGACCCCGTCTGGTGAGCAGTTCTTC. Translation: CASSSGTPSGEQFF.

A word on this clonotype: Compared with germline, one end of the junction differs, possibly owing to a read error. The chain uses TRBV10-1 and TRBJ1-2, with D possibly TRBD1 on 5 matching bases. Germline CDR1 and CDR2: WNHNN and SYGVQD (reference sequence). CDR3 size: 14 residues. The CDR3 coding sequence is TGCGCCAGTAGTGGGAGCGGGACCAACTATGGCTACACCTTC. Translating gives CASSGSGTNYGYTF.

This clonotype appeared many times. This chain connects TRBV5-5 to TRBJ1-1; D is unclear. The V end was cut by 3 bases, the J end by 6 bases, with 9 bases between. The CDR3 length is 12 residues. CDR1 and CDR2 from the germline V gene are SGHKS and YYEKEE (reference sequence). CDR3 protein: CASSSRGAEAFF. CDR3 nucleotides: TGTGCCAGCAGCTCGCGCGGGGCTGAAGCTTTCTTT.

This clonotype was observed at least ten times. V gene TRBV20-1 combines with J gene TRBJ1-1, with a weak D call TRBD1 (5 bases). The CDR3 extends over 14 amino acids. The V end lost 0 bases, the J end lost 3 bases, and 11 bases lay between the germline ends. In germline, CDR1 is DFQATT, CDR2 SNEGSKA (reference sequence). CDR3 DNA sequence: TGCAGTGCTAGAGATCCGGGGGGGGACACTGAAGCTTTCTTT. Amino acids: CSARDPGGDTEAFF.

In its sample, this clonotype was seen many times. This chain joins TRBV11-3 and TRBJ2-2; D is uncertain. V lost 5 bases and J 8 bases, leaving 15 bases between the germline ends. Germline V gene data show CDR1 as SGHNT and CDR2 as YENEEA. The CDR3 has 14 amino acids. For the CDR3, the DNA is TGTGCCAGCAGCCCTCGGTCCTTCAGGGGGGAGCTGTTTTTT. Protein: CASSPRSFRGELFF.

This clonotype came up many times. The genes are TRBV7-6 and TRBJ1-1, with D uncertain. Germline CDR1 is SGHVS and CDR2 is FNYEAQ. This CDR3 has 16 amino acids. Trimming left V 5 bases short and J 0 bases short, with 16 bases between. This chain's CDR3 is CASSVGEVSVNTEAFF. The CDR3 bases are TGTGCCAGCAGCGTGGGTGAGGTCAGCGTGAACACTGAAGCTTTCTTT.

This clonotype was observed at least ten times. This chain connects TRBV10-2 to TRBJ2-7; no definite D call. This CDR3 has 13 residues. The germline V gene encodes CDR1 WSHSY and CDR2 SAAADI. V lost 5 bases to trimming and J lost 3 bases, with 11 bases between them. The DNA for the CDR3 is TGCGCCAGCAGTCCCTTTAGGAGCTACGAGCAGTACTTC. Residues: CASSPFRSYEQYF.

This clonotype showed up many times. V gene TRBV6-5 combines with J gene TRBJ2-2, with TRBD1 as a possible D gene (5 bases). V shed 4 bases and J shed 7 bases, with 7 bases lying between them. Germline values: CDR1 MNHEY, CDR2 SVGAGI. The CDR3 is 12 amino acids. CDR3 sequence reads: CASSSGNGELFF. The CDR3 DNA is TGTGCCAGCAGTTCAGGGAACGGGGAGCTGTTTTTT.

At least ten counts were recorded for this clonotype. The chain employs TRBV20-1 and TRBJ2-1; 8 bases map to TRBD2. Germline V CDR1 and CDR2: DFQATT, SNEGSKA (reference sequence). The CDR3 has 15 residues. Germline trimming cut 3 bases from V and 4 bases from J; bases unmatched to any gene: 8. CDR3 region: CSASGGGGLYNEQFF. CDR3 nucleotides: TGCAGTGCTAGTGGGGGCGGGGGGCTTTACAATGAGCAGTTCTTC.

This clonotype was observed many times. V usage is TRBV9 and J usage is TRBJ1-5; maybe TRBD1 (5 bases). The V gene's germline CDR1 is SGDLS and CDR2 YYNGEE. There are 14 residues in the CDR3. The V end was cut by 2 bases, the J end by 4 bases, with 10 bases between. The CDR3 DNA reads TGTGCCAGCAGCGTGGGGGAAACGAATCAGCCCCAGCATTTT. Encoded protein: CASSVGETNQPQHF. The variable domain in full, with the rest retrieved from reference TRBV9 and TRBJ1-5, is DSGVTQTPKHLITATGQRVTLRCSPRSGDLSVYWYQQSLDQGLQFLIQYYNGEERAKGNILERFSAQQFPDLHSELNLSSLELGDSALYFCASSVGETNQPQHFGDGTRLSIL.

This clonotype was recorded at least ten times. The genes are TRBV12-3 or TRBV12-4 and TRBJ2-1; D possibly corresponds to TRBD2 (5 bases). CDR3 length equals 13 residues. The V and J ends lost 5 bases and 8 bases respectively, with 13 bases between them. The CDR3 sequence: CASSLTSLHEQFF. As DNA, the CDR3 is TGTGCCAGCAGTCTCACTAGTTTGCATGAGCAGTTCTTC.

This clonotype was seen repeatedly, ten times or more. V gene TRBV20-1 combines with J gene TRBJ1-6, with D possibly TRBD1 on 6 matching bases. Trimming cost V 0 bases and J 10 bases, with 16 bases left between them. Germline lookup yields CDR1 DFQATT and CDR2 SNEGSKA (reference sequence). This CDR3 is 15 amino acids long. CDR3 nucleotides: TGCAGTGCTAGAGATGTAACGGGGGCCGGATCACCCCTCCACTTT. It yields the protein CSARDVTGAGSPLHF.

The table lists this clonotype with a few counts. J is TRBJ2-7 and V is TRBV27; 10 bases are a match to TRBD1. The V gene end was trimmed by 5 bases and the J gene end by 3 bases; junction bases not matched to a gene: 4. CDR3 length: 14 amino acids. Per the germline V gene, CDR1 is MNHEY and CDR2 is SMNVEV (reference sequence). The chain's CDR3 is CASSPRDRGYEQYF. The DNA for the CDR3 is TGTGCCAGCAGTCCCCGGGACAGGGGCTACGAGCAGTACTTC.

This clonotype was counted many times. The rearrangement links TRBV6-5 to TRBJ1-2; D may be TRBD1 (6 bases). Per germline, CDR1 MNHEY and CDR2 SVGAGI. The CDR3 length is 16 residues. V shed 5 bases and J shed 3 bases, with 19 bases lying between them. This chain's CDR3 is CASSPGGQILYYGYTF. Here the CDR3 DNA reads TGTGCCAGCAGTCCCGGGGGGCAGATTTTGTACTATGGCTACACCTTC.

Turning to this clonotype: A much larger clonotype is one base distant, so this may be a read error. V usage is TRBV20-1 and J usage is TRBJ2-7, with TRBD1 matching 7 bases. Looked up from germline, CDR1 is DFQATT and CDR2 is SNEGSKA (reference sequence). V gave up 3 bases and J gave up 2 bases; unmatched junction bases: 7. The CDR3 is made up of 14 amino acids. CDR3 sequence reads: CSARGTEVTYEQYF. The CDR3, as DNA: TGCAGTGCTAGGGGGACAGAGGTGACCTACGAGCAGTACTTC.

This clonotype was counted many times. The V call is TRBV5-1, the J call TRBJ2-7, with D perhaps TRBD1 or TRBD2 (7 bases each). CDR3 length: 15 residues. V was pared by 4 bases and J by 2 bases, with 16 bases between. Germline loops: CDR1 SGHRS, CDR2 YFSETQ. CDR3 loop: CASSPGRGTAYEQYF. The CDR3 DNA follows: TGCGCCAGCAGCCCGGGGAGGGGGACAGCCTACGAGCAGTACTTC. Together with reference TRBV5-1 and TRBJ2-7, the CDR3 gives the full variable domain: KAGVTQTPRYLIKTRGQQVTLSCSPISGHRSVSWYQQTPGQGLQFLFEYFSETQRNKGNFPGRFSGRQFSNSRSEMNVSTLELGDSALYLCASSPGRGTAYEQYFGPGTRLTVT.

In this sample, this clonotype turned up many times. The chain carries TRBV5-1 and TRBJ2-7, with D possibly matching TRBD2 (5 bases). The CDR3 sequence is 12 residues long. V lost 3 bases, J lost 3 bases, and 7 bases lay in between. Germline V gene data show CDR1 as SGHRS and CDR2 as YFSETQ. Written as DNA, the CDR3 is TGCGCCAGCAGCTATCGGGGCTACGAGCAGTACTTC. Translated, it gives CASSYRGYEQYF.

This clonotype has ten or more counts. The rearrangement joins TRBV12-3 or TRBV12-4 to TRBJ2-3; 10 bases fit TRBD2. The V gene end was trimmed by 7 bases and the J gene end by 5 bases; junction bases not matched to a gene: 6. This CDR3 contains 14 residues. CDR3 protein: CASMLAGGQDTQYF. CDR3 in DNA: TGTGCCAGCATGTTAGCGGGGGGACAAGATACGCAGTATTTT.